The 32 T cell receptor beta chains reported below all come from one sample, sequenced in a study of regulatory T cells in long-lasting Graves disease. CDR3 regions were amplified by Arm-PCR using iRepertoire HTBI primers to build TCR beta libraries. Each CDR3 protein is one row after TCRdb ran MiXCR on the multiplex PCR reads. The sample includes around 500,000 distinct CDR3 sequences, about 16% of them seen just once. Time point here: newly diagnosed GD, antithyroid drugs for less than 3 months. PBMC RNA was the source of the TCR library. This sample was shared with a second study, whose subject was T cells in Graves' hyperthyroidism and ophthalmopathy.

The sequenced sample was peripheral blood mononuclear cells (PBMCs), obtained at new diagnosis, from a patient treated with antithyroid drugs. Every receptor here comes from a woman aged 35-60 years with Graves disease.

A few counts support this clonotype. The chain uses TRBV7-2 and TRBJ2-7; no clear D gene. Germline loops: CDR1 SGHTA, CDR2 FQGNSA. This CDR3 has 16 amino acids. The V end lost 1 base, the J end lost 2 bases, and 15 bases lay between the germline ends. The CDR3 here is CASSLVSRPPPYEQYF. The CDR3 DNA sequence: TGTGCCAGCAGCTTAGTATCGAGGCCTCCTCCCTACGAGCAGTACTTC.

This chain joins TRBV20-1 and TRBJ2-7, with 12 bases identical to TRBD2. J lost 2 bases, V lost 3 bases, and 11 bases had no gene match. This CDR3 has 17 residues. Germline CDR1 reads DFQATT; CDR2 reads SNEGSKA (reference sequence). The CDR3, as DNA: TGCAGTGCTAGTATCCCTAGCGGGGGGGCAATCCCCTACGAGCAGTACTTC. Translation gives CSASIPSGGAIPYEQYF.

This clonotype was seen ten or more times. This chain joins TRBV6-1 and TRBJ1-1; D possibly corresponds to TRBD1 (5 bases). Germline V CDR1 and CDR2: MNHNS, SASEGT. V lost 4 bases, J lost 6 bases, and 15 bases lay in between. This CDR3 spans 14 amino acids. In nucleotides, the CDR3 is TGTGCCAGCAGTGTCGAGGGACCGCCCTCTGAAGCTTTCTTT. It is translated as CASSVEGPPSEAFF.

This clonotype was recorded many times. V and J are TRBV28 and TRBJ1-3, with 10 bases fitting TRBD1. This CDR3 comprises 17 residues. V gave up 5 bases and J gave up 2 bases; unmatched junction bases: 9. Looked up from germline, CDR1 is MDHEN and CDR2 is SYDVKM. The CDR3 region is CASSTTRQGATGNTIYF. The DNA of the CDR3 is TGTGCCAGCAGTACAACACGACAGGGGGCGACTGGAAACACCATATATTTT.

This clonotype was observed at least ten times. V gene TRBV5-4 combines with J gene TRBJ2-7; D is tentatively TRBD1 or TRBD2 (6 bases each). The germline gives CDR1 SGHNT, CDR2 YYREEE (reference sequence). V was clipped by 3 bases and J by 2 bases, with 9 bases between them. The CDR3 contains 13 residues. CDR3 sequence reads: CASSSRGAYEQYF. The CDR3 coding sequence is TGTGCCAGCAGCTCGAGGGGGGCCTACGAGCAGTACTTC. Using reference TRBV5-4 and TRBJ2-7 for the parts outside the CDR3, the full variable domain is ETGVTQSPTHLIKTRGQQVTLRCSSQSGHNTVSWYQQALGQGPQFIFQYYREEENGRGNFPPRFSGLQFPNYSSELNVNALELDDSALYLCASSSRGAYEQYFGPGTRLTVT.

The genes are TRBV3-1 and TRBJ1-4, with D perhaps TRBD1 (5 bases). Germline loops: CDR1 LGHDT, CDR2 YNNKEL (reference sequence). The CDR3 length is 16 residues. V lost 1 base, J lost 8 bases, and 17 bases lay in between. This CDR3 reads CASSQVQTPGPEKLFF. In nucleotides, the CDR3 is TGTGCCAGCAGCCAAGTTCAAACTCCAGGGCCCGAAAAACTGTTTTTT.

The V gene is TRBV6-1, the J gene TRBJ2-1; D assignment may be TRBD1 or TRBD2 (5 bases each). Matching the DNA end better, TRBJ2-5 makes the J call doubtful. Per the germline V gene, CDR1 is MNHNS and CDR2 is SASEGT. The length of the CDR3 is 12 residues. CDR3 in DNA: TGTGCCAGCCGCCGGGACGAGGGGACCCAGTACTTC. Protein product: CASRRDEGTQYF.

The chain carries TRBV9 and TRBJ2-7; D possibly corresponds to TRBD2 (6 bases). The CDR3 loop spans 15 amino acids. The V gene lost 4 bases and the J gene lost 4 bases, with 18 bases spanning the gap. The germline V gene has CDR1 SGDLS and CDR2 YYNGEE. CDR3 DNA: TGTGCCAGCAGCCCGACAAGTAGTCGGGAGTACGAGCAGTACTTC. Protein product: CASSPTSSREYEQYF.

The sample holds many counts of this clonotype. J is TRBJ2-7 and V is TRBV2, with D uncertain. This CDR3 is 12 amino acids long. Trimming removed 2 bases at V and 6 bases at J, with 8 bases between. From germline, CDR1 is SNHLY and CDR2 FYNNEI. The CDR3 is CASSEWLVEQYF. The CDR3 DNA reads as TGTGCCAGCAGTGAATGGTTAGTCGAGCAGTACTTC.

This clonotype was seen at least ten times. The chain recombines TRBV11-2 with TRBJ1-4; D is perhaps TRBD1 (5 bases). This CDR3 region has 15 residues. Deletions cut 5 bases from V and 5 bases from J, with 15 bases between. The germline CDR1 and CDR2 sequences are SGHAT and FQNNGV. Written as DNA, the CDR3 is TGTGCCAGCAGCCCCCAACTAGGGGCGAATGAAAAACTGTTTTTT. It yields the protein CASSPQLGANEKLFF.

The chain recombines TRBV3-1 with TRBJ2-1, with 10 nucleotides matching TRBD2. There are 15 residues in the CDR3. Germline CDR1 reads LGHDT; CDR2 reads YNNKEL (reference sequence). V was clipped by 4 bases and J by 5 bases; unmatched bases: 5. CDR3 in DNA: TGTGCCAGCAGCCGGCTAGCGGGGGAGCACAATGAGCAGTTCTTC. Amino acids: CASSRLAGEHNEQFF.

This clonotype was detected only a few times. The rearrangement joins TRBV7-9 to TRBJ2-7, with 8 bases lining up with TRBD1. This CDR3 is 15 amino acids long. Trimming cost V 6 bases and J 5 bases; bases outside gene matches: 12. CDR1 is SEHNR, CDR2 FQNEAQ, per germline (reference sequence). The CDR3 nucleotides read TGTGCCAGCAGTGCGCCGGGACAGGTTTTTGACGAGCAGTACTTC. This sequence encodes CASSAPGQVFDEQYF.

This clonotype was recorded many times. This chain links TRBV11-1 with TRBJ2-1; no reliable D call. The CDR3 has 13 residues. Germline V CDR1 and CDR2: SGHAT, FQDESV (reference sequence). Trimming removed 6 bases from V and 7 bases from J, with 13 bases in between. The CDR3 nucleotides are TGTGCCAGCAGGCCAAACCTGATTAATGAGCAGTTCTTC. Its translation: CASRPNLINEQFF. The full variable domain, completed using reference TRBV11-1 and TRBJ2-1, is EAEVAQSPRYKITEKSQAVAFWCDPISGHATLYWYRQILGQGPELLVQFQDESVVDDSQLPKDRFSAERLKGVDSTLKIQPAELGDSAMYLCASRPNLINEQFFGPGTRLTVL.

This clonotype was found many times. The genes are TRBV3-1 and TRBJ1-1; 10 positions match TRBD1. The CDR3 contains 15 residues. CDR1 is LGHDT and CDR2 is YNNKEL in the germline V gene (reference sequence). Unmatched junction bases numbered 4, after V lost 0 bases and J lost 6 bases. CDR3: CASSQDQGQGAEAFF. The CDR3 nucleotides read TGTGCCAGCAGCCAAGATCAAGGACAGGGGGCTGAAGCTTTCTTT.

This clonotype was seen many times. This chain joins TRBV3-1 and TRBJ1-5; no reliable D call. The V and J ends lost 1 base and 7 bases respectively, with 5 bases between them. Germline CDR1 is LGHDT and CDR2 is YNNKEL (reference sequence). The CDR3 has 12 amino acids. The CDR3 region has the DNA TGTGCCAGCAGCCAAGGGTGGCAGCCCCAGCATTTT. This codes for CASSQGWQPQHF.

This clonotype was observed at least ten times. The chain recombines TRBV11-2 with TRBJ2-1; 10 nucleotides agree with TRBD2. This CDR3 is built from 15 residues. Germline V lookup: CDR1 SGHAT, CDR2 FQNNGV. V was clipped by 0 bases and J by 7 bases; unmatched bases: 3. CDR3 in DNA: TGTGCCAGCAGCTTAGAAGCGGGGGGGCGGAATGAGCAGTTCTTC. Residues: CASSLEAGGRNEQFF.

V gene TRBV7-3 combines with J gene TRBJ2-2, with D unclear. CDR3 length equals 16 residues. Germline V gene sequence: CDR1 SGHTA, CDR2 FQGTGA. The V end lost 5 bases, the J end lost 2 bases, and 15 bases lay between the germline ends. This CDR3 is CASSPGFPFNTGELFF. The CDR3 DNA is TGTGCCAGCAGCCCGGGTTTCCCCTTTAACACCGGGGAGCTGTTTTTT. Variable domain in full (rest from reference TRBV7-3 and TRBJ2-2): GAGVSQTPSNKVTEKGKYVELRCDPISGHTALYWYRQSLGQGPEFLIYFQGTGAADDSGLPNDRFFAVRPEGSVSTLKIQRTERGDSAVYLCASSPGFPFNTGELFFGEGSRLTVL.

This clonotype showed up many times. This chain links TRBV7-8 with TRBJ1-1; the D gene is possibly TRBD1 (5 bases). The germline V and J ends were trimmed by 7 bases and 3 bases, with 15 bases remaining between them. This CDR3 spans 14 amino acids. Germline V gives CDR1 SGHVS, CDR2 FQNEAQ. DNA of the CDR3: TGTGCCAGCAACCGACTTGGCAGGGACACTGAAGCTTTCTTT. Translating it yields CASNRLGRDTEAFF. The full variable domain, in which reference TRBV7-8 and TRBJ1-1 provide the parts outside the CDR3, is GAGVSQSPRYKVAKRGQDVALRCDPISGHVSLFWYQQALGQGPEFLTYFQNEAQLDKSGLPSDRFFAERPEGSVSTLKIQRTQQEDSAVYLCASNRLGRDTEAFFGQGTRLTVV.

V and J are TRBV9 and TRBJ1-1, with 7 bases lining up with TRBD1. Per the germline V gene, CDR1 is SGDLS and CDR2 is YYNGEE. With 1 base clipped from V and 2 bases from J, the junction kept 2 bases outside the gene matches. The CDR3 sequence is 14 residues long. This chain's CDR3 is CASSVRDRNTEAFF. CDR3 sequence (DNA): TGTGCCAGCAGCGTAAGGGACAGAAACACTGAAGCTTTCTTT.

This clonotype was seen at least ten times. The gene calls are TRBV29-1 and TRBJ1-5; 8 bases are a match to TRBD1. V was pared by 7 bases and J by 4 bases, with 3 bases of the junction left unmatched. CDR3 size: 12 residues. Germline-derived CDR1 and CDR2 are SQVTM and ANQGSEA. In nucleotides, the CDR3 is TGCAGCGCCCAGGGGGCAAATCAGCCCCAGCATTTT. It specifies CSAQGANQPQHF. The full variable domain, in which reference TRBV29-1 and TRBJ1-5 provide the parts outside the CDR3, is SAVISQKPSRDICQRGTSLTIQCQVDSQVTMMFWYRQQPGQSLTLIATANQGSEATYESGFVIDKFPISRPNLTFSTLTVSNMSPEDSSIYLCSAQGANQPQHFGDGTRLSIL.

This clonotype was detected ten times or more. V is TRBV7-2 and J is TRBJ1-1; no clear D gene. CDR3 length: 16 residues. In germline, CDR1 is SGHTA, CDR2 FQGNSA. With 1 base removed from V and 0 bases from J, the gap between germline ends came to 12 bases. This CDR3 is CASSLGREYMNTEAFF. The DNA for the CDR3 is TGTGCCAGCAGCTTAGGGAGGGAATATATGAACACTGAAGCTTTCTTT.

There are many counts of this clonotype. The genes are TRBV2 and TRBJ1-2; D remains unclear. CDR1 SNHLY and CDR2 FYNNEI come from the germline V gene. This CDR3 is 11 amino acids long. V shed 8 bases and J shed 6 bases, with 10 bases lying between them. The CDR3 spells CASLGRDGYTF. CDR3 DNA: TGTGCCAGCCTGGGGAGGGATGGCTACACCTTC.

The chain employs TRBV6-1 and TRBJ2-7; 9 bases are shared with TRBD2. There are 15 residues in the CDR3. Looked up from germline, CDR1 is MNHNS and CDR2 is SASEGT. V was pared by 6 bases and J by 1 base, with 7 bases of the junction left unmatched. The DNA of the CDR3 is TGTGCCAGCAGCGAATCTAGCGGGGCTTCCTACGAGCAGTACTTC. This encodes CASSESSGASYEQYF.

This clonotype has a count of ten or more. The chain is built from TRBV2 and TRBJ2-7; D is perhaps TRBD1 or TRBD2 (5 bases each). Trimming removed 6 bases from V and 1 base from J, with 10 bases in between. The length of the CDR3 is 13 residues. Germline V gene lookup returns CDR1 SNHLY and CDR2 FYNNEI. This chain's CDR3 is CASRADTSYEQYF. CDR3 DNA sequence: TGTGCCAGCAGAGCGGACACATCCTACGAGCAGTACTTC.

This clonotype was recorded at least ten times. The chain employs TRBV5-1 and TRBJ1-4; no reliable D call. Germline V gene sequence: CDR1 SGHRS, CDR2 YFSETQ. This CDR3 region has 14 residues. The V end was cut by 1 base, the J end by 8 bases, with 12 bases between. The CDR3 DNA is TGCGCCAGCAGCTTGTCGTCAGGAAGGGAAAAACTGTTTTTT. The encoded protein is CASSLSSGREKLFF.

This clonotype was counted between two and nine times. V is TRBV4-1 and J is TRBJ1-3, with D unresolved. The CDR3 has 16 residues. Trimming took off 0 bases at V and 0 bases at J, with 9 bases between the two ends. Germline loops: CDR1 MGHRA, CDR2 YSYEKL. CDR3 coding DNA: TGCGCCAGCAGCCAAGATCCCTTCTACTCTGGAAACACCATATATTTT. Its protein is CASSQDPFYSGNTIYF.

The rearrangement joins TRBV10-3 to TRBJ2-1, with D possibly TRBD2 on 6 matching bases. Trimming stripped 7 bases from V and 3 bases from J, with 22 bases between. The CDR3 contains 17 residues. CDR1 and CDR2 from the germline V gene are ENHRY and SYGVKD. In nucleotides, the CDR3 is TGTGCCATCAAATCCCCGGAGGGGCACCAAGACTACAATGAGCAGTTCTTC. Translation: CAIKSPEGHQDYNEQFF.

This clonotype was seen only once. One end of the junction fails to match germline, which may point to a read error. The chain couples TRBV6-1 to TRBJ2-5; D not resolved. The CDR3 consists of 15 residues. Per germline, CDR1 MNHNS and CDR2 SASEGT. The CDR3 region is CASSERREAARTKYF. Written as DNA, the CDR3 is TGTGCCAGCAGTGAAAGGCGTGAAGCTGCGAGGACCAAGTACTTC.

At least ten counts were recorded for this clonotype. The chain carries TRBV11-2 and TRBJ1-2; D may be TRBD1 (6 bases). The germline V and J ends were trimmed by 5 bases and 4 bases, with 11 bases remaining between them. This CDR3 spans 13 amino acids. Germline CDR1 reads SGHAT; CDR2 reads FQNNGV. Written as DNA, the CDR3 is TGTGCCAGCAGCCACGCGGGGGCCTATGGCTACACCTTC. Protein product: CASSHAGAYGYTF.

This clonotype was seen only a few times. Possible read error: a much larger clone is one base away. V is TRBV2 and J is TRBJ1-1; D not certain. From germline, CDR1 is SNHLY and CDR2 FYNNEI. This CDR3 has 15 amino acids. V shed 6 bases and J shed 0 bases, with 14 bases lying between them. The CDR3 loop reads CASRTPKGVNTEAFF. DNA of the CDR3: TGTGCCAGCAGGACCCCTAAGGGAGTGAACACTGAAGCTTTCTTT.

Worth noting for this clonotype: This may be a read error, as it is one base from a much larger clone. The conserved phenylalanine or tryptophan normally closing the CDR3 is absent here, so this likely arose from a read error. The chain has TRBV6-1 and TRBJ1-2; unclear D gene. The CDR3 runs to 14 residues. The V end lost 7 bases, the J end lost 0 bases, and 12 bases lay between the germline ends. Germline V gene data show CDR1 as MNHNS and CDR2 as SASEGT. The CDR3 protein is CASTIGPPNYGYTL. CDR3 in DNA: TGTGCCAGCACAATCGGACCGCCTAACTATGGCTACACCCTC.

This clonotype showed up just a few times. Here the CDR3 DNA reads TGTGCCAGCAGTTACCCGACAGGGACCAACACTGAAGCTTTCTTT. Protein product: CASSYPTGTNTEAFF. The rearrangement joins TRBV6-2 or TRBV6-3 to TRBJ1-1; 7 positions match TRBD1. The CDR3 is 15 residues long. V gave up 2 bases and J gave up 2 bases; unmatched junction bases: 5. CDR1 is MNHEY, CDR2 SVGEGT, per germline.